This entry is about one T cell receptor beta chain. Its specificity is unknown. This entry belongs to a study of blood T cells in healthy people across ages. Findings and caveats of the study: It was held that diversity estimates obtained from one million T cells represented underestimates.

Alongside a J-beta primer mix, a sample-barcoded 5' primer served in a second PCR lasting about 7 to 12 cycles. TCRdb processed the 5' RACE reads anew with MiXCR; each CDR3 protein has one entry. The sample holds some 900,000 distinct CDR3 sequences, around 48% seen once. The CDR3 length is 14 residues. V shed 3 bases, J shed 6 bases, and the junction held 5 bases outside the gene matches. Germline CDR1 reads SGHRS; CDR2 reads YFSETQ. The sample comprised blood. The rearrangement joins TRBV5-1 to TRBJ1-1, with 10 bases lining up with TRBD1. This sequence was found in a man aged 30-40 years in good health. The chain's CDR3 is CASSSGQGRAEAFF. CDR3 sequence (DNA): TGCGCCAGCAGCTCGGGACAGGGGAGAGCTGAAGCTTTCTTT.